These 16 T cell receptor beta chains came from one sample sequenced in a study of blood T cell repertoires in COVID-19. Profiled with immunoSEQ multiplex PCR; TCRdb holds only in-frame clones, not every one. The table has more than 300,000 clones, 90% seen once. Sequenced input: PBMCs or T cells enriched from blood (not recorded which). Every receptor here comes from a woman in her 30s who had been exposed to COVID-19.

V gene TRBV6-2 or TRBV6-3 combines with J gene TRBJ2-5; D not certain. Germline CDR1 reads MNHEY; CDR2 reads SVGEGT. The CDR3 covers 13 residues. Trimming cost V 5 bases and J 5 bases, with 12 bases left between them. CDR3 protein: CASSPSPWETQYF. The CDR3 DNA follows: TGTGCCAGCAGTCCGAGCCCTTGGGAGACCCAGTACTTC.

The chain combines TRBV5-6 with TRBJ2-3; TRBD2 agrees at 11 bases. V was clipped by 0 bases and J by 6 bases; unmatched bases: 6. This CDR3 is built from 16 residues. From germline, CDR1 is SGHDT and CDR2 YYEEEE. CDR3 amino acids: CASSLDGSGGADTQYF. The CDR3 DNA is TGTGCCAGCAGCTTGGATGGTAGCGGGGGGGCCGATACGCAGTATTTT. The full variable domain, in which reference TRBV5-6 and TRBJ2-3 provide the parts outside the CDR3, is DAGVTQSPTHLIKTRGQQVTLRCSPKSGHDTVSWYQQALGQGPQFIFQYYEEEERQRGNFPDRFSGHQFPNYSSELNVNALLLGDSALYLCASSLDGSGGADTQYFGPGTRLTVL.

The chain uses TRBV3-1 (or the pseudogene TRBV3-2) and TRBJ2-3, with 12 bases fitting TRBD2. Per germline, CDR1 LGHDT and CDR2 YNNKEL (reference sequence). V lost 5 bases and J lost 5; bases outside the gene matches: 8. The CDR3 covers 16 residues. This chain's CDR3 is CASSFRLAGDLDTQYF. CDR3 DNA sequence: TGTGCCAGCAGCTTCCGACTAGCGGGGGATTTAGATACGCAGTATTTT.

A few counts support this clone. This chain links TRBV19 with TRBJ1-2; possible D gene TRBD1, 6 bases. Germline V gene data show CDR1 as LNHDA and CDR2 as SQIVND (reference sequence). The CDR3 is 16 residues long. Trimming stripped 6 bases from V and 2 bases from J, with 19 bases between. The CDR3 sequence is CASSPGQSKANYGYTF. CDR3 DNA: TGTGCCAGTAGCCCCGGACAGTCAAAAGCGAACTATGGCTACACCTTC.

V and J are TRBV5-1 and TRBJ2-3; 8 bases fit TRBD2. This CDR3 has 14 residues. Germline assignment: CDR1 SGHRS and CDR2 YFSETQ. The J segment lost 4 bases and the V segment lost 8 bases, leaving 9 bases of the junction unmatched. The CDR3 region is CASGGGLAADTQYF. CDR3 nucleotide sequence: TGCGCCAGTGGGGGCGGACTAGCAGCAGATACGCAGTATTTT.

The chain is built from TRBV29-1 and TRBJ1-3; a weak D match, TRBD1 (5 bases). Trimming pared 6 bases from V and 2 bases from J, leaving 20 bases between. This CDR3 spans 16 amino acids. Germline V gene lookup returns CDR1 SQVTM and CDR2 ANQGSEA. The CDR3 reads CSVSEAGKETGNTIYF. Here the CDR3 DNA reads TGCAGCGTGTCTGAGGCAGGGAAGGAAACTGGAAACACCATATATTTT.

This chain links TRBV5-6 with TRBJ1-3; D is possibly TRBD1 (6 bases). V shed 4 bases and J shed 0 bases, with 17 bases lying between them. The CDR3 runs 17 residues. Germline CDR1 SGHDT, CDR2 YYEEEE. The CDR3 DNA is TGTGCCAGCAGCCGGTGGACAGAGATTTTCTCTGGAAACACCATATATTTT. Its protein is CASSRWTEIFSGNTIYF.

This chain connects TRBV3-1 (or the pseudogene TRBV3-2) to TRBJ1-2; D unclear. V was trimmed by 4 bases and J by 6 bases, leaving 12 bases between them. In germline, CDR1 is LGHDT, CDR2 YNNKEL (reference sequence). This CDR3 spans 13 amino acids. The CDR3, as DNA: TGTGCCAGCAGCCTTATGAGGGATAATGGCTACACCTTC. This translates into CASSLMRDNGYTF.

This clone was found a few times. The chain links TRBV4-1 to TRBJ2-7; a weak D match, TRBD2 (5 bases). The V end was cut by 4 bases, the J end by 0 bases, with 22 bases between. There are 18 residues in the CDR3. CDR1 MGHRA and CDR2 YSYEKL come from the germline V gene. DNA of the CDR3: TGCGCCAGCAGCCTCCGCCCGGGCCGACTAAGGATCTCCTACGAGCAGTACTTC. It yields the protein CASSLRPGRLRISYEQYF.

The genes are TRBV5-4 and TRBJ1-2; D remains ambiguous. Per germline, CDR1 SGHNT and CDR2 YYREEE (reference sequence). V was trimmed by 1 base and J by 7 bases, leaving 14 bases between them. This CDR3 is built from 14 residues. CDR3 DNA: TGTGCCAGCAGCTTGTTGACGGGATTTGGTGGCTACACCTTC. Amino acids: CASSLLTGFGGYTF. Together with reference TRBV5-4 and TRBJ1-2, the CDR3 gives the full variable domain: ETGVTQSPTHLIKTRGQQVTLRCSSQSGHNTVSWYQQALGQGPQFIFQYYREEENGRGNFPPRFSGLQFPNYSSELNVNALELDDSALYLCASSLLTGFGGYTFGSGTRLTVV.

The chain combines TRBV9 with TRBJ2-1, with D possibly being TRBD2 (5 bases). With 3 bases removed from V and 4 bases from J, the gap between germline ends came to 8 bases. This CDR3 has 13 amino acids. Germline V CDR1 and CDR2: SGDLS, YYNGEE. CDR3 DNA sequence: TGTGCCAGCAGCGCTCCGGGATACAATGAGCAGTTCTTC. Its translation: CASSAPGYNEQFF.

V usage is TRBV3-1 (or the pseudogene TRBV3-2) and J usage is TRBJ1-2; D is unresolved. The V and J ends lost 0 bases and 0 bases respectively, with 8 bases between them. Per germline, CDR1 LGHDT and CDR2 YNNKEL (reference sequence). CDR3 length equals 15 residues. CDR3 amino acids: CASSQEAPTNYGYTF. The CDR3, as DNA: TGTGCCAGCAGCCAAGAGGCACCGACTAACTATGGCTACACCTTC.

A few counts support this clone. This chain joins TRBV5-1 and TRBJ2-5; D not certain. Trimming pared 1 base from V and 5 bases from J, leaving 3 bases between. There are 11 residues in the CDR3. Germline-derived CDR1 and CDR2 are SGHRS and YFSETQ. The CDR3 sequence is CASSLYETQYF. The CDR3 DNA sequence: TGCGCCAGCAGCTTGTATGAGACCCAGTACTTC. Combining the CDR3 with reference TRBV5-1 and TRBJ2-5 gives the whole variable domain KAGVTQTPRYLIKTRGQQVTLSCSPISGHRSVSWYQQTPGQGLQFLFEYFSETQRNKGNFPGRFSGRQFSNSRSEMNVSTLELGDSALYLCASSLYETQYFGPGTRLLVL.

In DNA, the CDR3 is TGCGCCAGCAGCCAAGGAGCAGGGGAAGTTGGCTACACCTTC. Residues: CASSQGAGEVGYTF. The chain uses TRBV4-3 and TRBJ1-2; possible D gene TRBD1, 6 bases. Germline lookup yields CDR1 LGHNA and CDR2 YSLEER. Trimming took 1 base from V and 7 from J, leaving 13 bases between them. The CDR3 extends over 14 amino acids.

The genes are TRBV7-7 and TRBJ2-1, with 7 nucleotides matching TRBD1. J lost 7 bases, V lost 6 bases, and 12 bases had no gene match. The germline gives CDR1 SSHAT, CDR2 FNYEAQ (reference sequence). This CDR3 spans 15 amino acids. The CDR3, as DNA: TGTGCCAGCAGTTACGACCGGGACAGATTAAATGAGCAGTTCTTC. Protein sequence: CASSYDRDRLNEQFF.

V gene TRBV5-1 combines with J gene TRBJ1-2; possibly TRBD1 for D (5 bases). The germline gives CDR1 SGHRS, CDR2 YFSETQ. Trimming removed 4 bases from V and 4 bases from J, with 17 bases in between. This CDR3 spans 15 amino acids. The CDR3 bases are TGCGCCAGCAGCGCCCGGGACTCCAGTCTCTATGGCTACACCTTC. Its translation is CASSARDSSLYGYTF.